These 8 T cell receptor beta chains came from one sample sequenced in a study of cytomegalovirus exposure and HLA in healthy donors (dated by TCRdb to 2016 to 2017). The library was made by the immunoSEQ multiplex PCR assay. The multiplex PCR relied on a mix of 60 forward primers for TCR Vbeta segments and 13 reverse primers for TCR Jbeta segments. Not all clones reach the TCRdb copy of this immuneACCESS table, which keeps in-frame sequences only. Checked studies attribute under half of the gap to unresolved V genes and leave the rest unexplained. This specimen's table enumerates roughly 74,000 clones. Of the sample, roughly 8% falls within the top ten clones. The sample consisted of PBMCs. The receptors here all came from a female donor in good health and CMV-seropositive.

The V gene is TRBV10-3, the J gene TRBJ2-2; the D gene is possibly TRBD1 (6 bases). Germline assignment: CDR1 ENHRY and CDR2 SYGVKD. V was pared by 6 bases and J by 5 bases, with 13 bases between. The CDR3 is 14 residues long. CDR3 protein: CAIRPGQLTGELFF. The CDR3 DNA reads as TGTGCCATCAGGCCGGGACAACTTACCGGGGAGCTGTTTTTT.

The chain couples TRBV2 to TRBJ1-1, with TRBD1 matching 8 bases. The V gene's germline CDR1 is SNHLY and CDR2 FYNNEI. The CDR3 sequence is 14 residues long. Unmatched junction bases numbered 2, after V lost 5 bases and J lost 0 bases. The DNA of the CDR3 is TGTGCCAGCAGTCAACAGGGGGTGAACACTGAAGCTTTCTTT. This codes for CASSQQGVNTEAFF.

The rearrangement joins TRBV5-6 to TRBJ1-4; 8 bases line up with TRBD1. Germline V gene lookup returns CDR1 SGHDT and CDR2 YYEEEE. The trim removed 0 bases at V and 8 bases at J, leaving 6 bases unmatched. CDR3 length equals 15 residues. The CDR3 DNA follows: TGTGCCAGCAGCTTGGGGACAGGGAGAAAGGAAAAACTGTTTTTT. Amino acid sequence: CASSLGTGRKEKLFF.

The chain links TRBV25-1 to TRBJ2-7; a possible D gene is TRBD2 (6 bases). Deletions cut 2 bases from V and 2 bases from J, with 10 bases between. This CDR3 is 14 amino acids long. The germline V gene encodes CDR1 MGHDK and CDR2 SYGVNS. CDR3 loop: CASSEGGLAYEQYF. CDR3 DNA: TGTGCCAGCAGTGAAGGGGGACTTGCCTACGAGCAGTACTTC.

The gene calls are TRBV28 and TRBJ2-7, with a possible D match to TRBD1 (5 bases). V lost 5 bases and J 7 bases, leaving 6 bases between the germline ends. This CDR3 is built from 10 residues. Germline V gene data show CDR1 as MDHEN and CDR2 as SYDVKM. The CDR3 protein is CASSHREQYF. CDR3 DNA: TGTGCCAGCAGTCACAGGGAGCAGTACTTC.

The CDR3 DNA is TGTGCCAGCAGAGGGACACAGGGGGCCCAAGAGACCCAGTACTTC. It translates to CASRGTQGAQETQYF. This chain joins TRBV5-6 and TRBJ2-5; TRBD1 matches at 9 bases. With 5 bases clipped from V and 1 base from J, the junction kept 6 bases outside the gene matches. The CDR3 consists of 15 residues. Germline CDR1 reads SGHDT; CDR2 reads YYEEEE.

The V gene is TRBV19, the J gene TRBJ2-2; 10 bases are a match to TRBD1. Germline CDR1 is LNHDA and CDR2 is SQIVND (reference sequence). V gave up 6 bases and J gave up 5 bases; unmatched junction bases: 6. The CDR3 spans 15 residues. The CDR3 DNA is TGTGCCAGTAGCCTGACAGGGGGCGCGACCGGGGAGCTGTTTTTT. This codes for CASSLTGGATGELFF.

CDR3 nucleotide sequence: TGTGCCAGTCCTAGCGGGAGGGCCTCGGTCCAAGAGACCCAGTACTTC. It specifies CASPSGRASVQETQYF. This chain joins TRBV2 and TRBJ2-5; TRBD2 matches at 12 bases. Germline-derived CDR1 and CDR2 are SNHLY and FYNNEI. V lost 9 bases to trimming and J lost 1 base; unmatched junction nucleotides: 9. The length of the CDR3 is 16 residues.